The table lists the clone carrying this T cell receptor (beta chain) with many counts. What it binds is unknown. One entry per CDR3 protein, called by TCRdb with MiXCR from the RT-PCR reads. The sample records about 180,000 distinct CDR3 sequences, 9.2% being singletons. This specimen belongs to a study of response to subunit inactivated influenza vaccine. Study-wide results and limits: The study's authors posited that every seasonal influenza vaccination enlists few new T cells.

V gave up 4 bases and J gave up 0 bases; unmatched junction bases: 6. CDR1 and CDR2 (germline): SGHVS, FNYEAQ. This CDR3 region has 18 residues. The chain carries TRBV7-6 and TRBJ1-6, with TRBD1 matching 10 bases. The sample consisted of non-naive T cells sorted from PBMCs, taken on the day of vaccination. The clonotype was recovered from a man aged 50-60 years who received an inactivated influenza vaccine. The CDR3 DNA reads TGTGCCAGCAGCTGGGGACAGGGGCAGAGCTCCTATAATTCACCCCTCCACTTT. Amino acids: CASSWGQGQSSYNSPLHF.